The entry below describes one T cell receptor beta chain. Which antigen it targets is not known. The record has no base qualities; no much larger clone is one base away. TCRbeta CDR3 regions were amplified from genomic DNA by means of the immunoSEQ Assay, a bias-controlled multiplex PCR. In the authors' own workflow: The number of nucleated cells in each sample was estimated by amplification of reference gene primers within the assay. To quantify the absolute abundance of each unique TCRbeta CDR3 rearrangement, sequence reads were collapsed and filtered. Productive Simpson clonality was computed per sample as the square root of Simpson's diversity index over productive rearrangements. As stored in TCRdb, this immuneACCESS dataset retains in-frame rearrangements with V and J assigned. A fraction of the clones does not appear; measured against another copy, unresolved V genes explain less than half of the discrepancy, and the remainder lacks a known reason. That table is the source of V, J and clone size, and D and trimming were worked out from the DNA. The sample yields about 300,000 clones; about 87% were counted once. 5.5% to 8% of the sample is in the top ten clones.

The data derive from a study of blood T cell repertoires in COVID-19 (TCRdb year 2020). Broadly, across the study: Collaborator samples came from the United States, Italy and Spain and covered acute and convalescent phases of COVID-19. The prospective study material was composed of cDNA or gDNA derived from T cells, B-cell-depleted T cells, or PBMCs. The dataset comprised deeply sampled blood TCRbeta repertoires from subjects exposed to, actively infected with, or recovered from COVID-19. The repertoires were released in a freely available public database intended as a resource for research on the immune response to SARS-CoV-2. Samples came from the ongoing ImmuneRACE study (first 160 participants) plus 1,254 subjects from 6 global collaborators. Nearly every sample came with metadata listing a de-identified subject ID, COVID-19 status, age in years and sex. HLA class I and class II types, where available, came from metadata supplied by the sample provider rather than from assay-based typing.

Another Seattle source contributed samples from volunteer blood donors who had recovered from COVID-19. Each collaborating institution followed its own protocols to collect whole blood in K2EDTA tubes. Collaborator samples were shipped for TCRbeta analysis as frozen whole blood, isolated PBMCs, or DNA extracted from either sample type. The germline V gene encodes CDR1 SNHLY and CDR2 FYNNEI. The CDR3 covers 12 residues, taking in both the cysteine and the phenylalanine. CDR3 DNA is the only sequence kept; it has 36 bases, read in frame from the first base. The junction shows trimming of 3 bases on V and 9 bases on J, plus 11 bases between the germline ends. Findings and caveats that apply to the study as a whole: Clinical and demographic metadata were provided uncurated, with the amount varying by source and participant.

The TCR comes from a woman between 25 and 40 years old who had recovered from COVID-19. Sequencing input: peripheral blood. The V gene is TRBV2 and the J gene is TRBJ2-5, and possibly TRBD1, on 5 matching bases. Read as DNA, the sequence is TGTGCCAGCAGTGAGGGTCTCAGGGCCCAGTACTTC. Its product reads: CASSEGLRAQYF. The full variable domain, with segments outside the CDR3 supplied by the reference TRBV2 and TRBJ2-5 proteins, appears as EPEVTQTPSHQVTQMGQEVILRCVPISNHLYFYWYRQILGQKVEFLVSFYNNEISEKSEIFDDQFSVERPDGSNFTLKIRSTKLEDSAMYFCASSEGLRAQYFGPGTRLLVL.